A selection of T cell receptor beta chains follows, all from one sample in a study of cytomegalovirus exposure and HLA in healthy donors. Sequencing used immunoSEQ multiplex PCR; TCRdb keeps in-frame clones, though not all of them. The sample holds fewer than 150,000 clones; about 76% are singletons and the top ten take around 3.7%. The source material was PBMCs. The receptors shown here come from a young man in good health and CMV-seronegative. Each CDR3 is given with its conserved first and last residue. Clone size is given for some rows only: seen once, a few or many times, or a class if the clone is expanded.

clone_size	v_call	j_call	cdr3_aa
.	TRBV25-1	TRBJ1-4	CASSEGAGNEKLFF
.	TRBV6-1	TRBJ2-1	CASTLGQTAGYEQFF
few	TRBV19	TRBJ1-2	CASSIDHRAGYTF
.	TRBV9	.	CASSPGLSSYEQYF
few	TRBV20-1	TRBJ2-7	CRAGGGDEQYF
few	TRBV2	TRBJ2-3	CASSDPGTDTQYF
.	TRBV7-9	TRBJ2-3	CASSYLAGSTDTQYF
once	TRBV9	TRBJ2-2	CASSVGGSRNTGELFF
few	TRBV19	TRBJ1-2	CASRDQGRYGYTF
.	TRBV10-1	TRBJ2-1	CASSELAGAGNEQFF
.	TRBV25-1	TRBJ2-7	CASSAYRPDSHEQYF
.	TRBV30	TRBJ2-7	CAAQGGGYEQYF
.	TRBV13	TRBJ1-5	CASSLAGGDQPQHF
.	TRBV30	TRBJ2-5	CAWSYLGLAGETQYF
few	TRBV2	TRBJ2-1	CASRFTSVDYNEQFF
.	TRBV27	TRBJ1-6	CASSLYTGDSYNSPLHF
.	TRBV27	TRBJ2-5	CASSFTGQETQYF
.	TRBV11-3	TRBJ2-7	CASSSPGSYEQYF
.	TRBV13	TRBJ1-2	CASSSTGIVYYGYTF
.	TRBV29-1	TRBJ2-7	CSVEARGGIYEQYF
.	TRBV6-5	TRBJ1-1	CASSYGGTEAFF
.	TRBV30	TRBJ2-5	CAWSVRAVSETQYF
.	TRBV6-4	TRBJ2-3	CASRRTGSTDTQYF
.	TRBV7-2	TRBJ2-5	CASSLIPGLQETQYF
.	TRBV18	TRBJ2-5	CASSAGGNQETQYF
few	TRBV27	TRBJ2-3	CASSPLLTDTQYF